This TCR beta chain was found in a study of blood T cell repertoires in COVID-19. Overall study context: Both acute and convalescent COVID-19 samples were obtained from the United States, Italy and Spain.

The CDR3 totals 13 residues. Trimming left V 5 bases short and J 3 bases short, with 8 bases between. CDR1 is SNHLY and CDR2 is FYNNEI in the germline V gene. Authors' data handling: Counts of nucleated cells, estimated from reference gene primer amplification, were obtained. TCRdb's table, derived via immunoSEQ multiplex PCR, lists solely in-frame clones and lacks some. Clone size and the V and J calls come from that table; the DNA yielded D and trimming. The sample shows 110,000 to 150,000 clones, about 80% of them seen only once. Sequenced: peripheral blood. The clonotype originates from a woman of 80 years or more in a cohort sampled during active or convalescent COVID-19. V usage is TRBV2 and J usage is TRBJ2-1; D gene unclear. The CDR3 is CASSIQSYNEQFF. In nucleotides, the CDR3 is TGTGCCAGCAGTATACAGAGCTACAATGAGCAGTTCTTC.